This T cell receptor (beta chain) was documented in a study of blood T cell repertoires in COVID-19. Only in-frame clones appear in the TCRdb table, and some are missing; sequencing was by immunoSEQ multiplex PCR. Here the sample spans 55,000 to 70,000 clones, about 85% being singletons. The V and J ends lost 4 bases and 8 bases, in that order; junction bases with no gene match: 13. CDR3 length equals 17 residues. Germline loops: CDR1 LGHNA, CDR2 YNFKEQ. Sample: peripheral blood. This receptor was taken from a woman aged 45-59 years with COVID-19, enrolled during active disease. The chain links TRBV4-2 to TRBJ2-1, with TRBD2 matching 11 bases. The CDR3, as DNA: TGTGCCAGCAGCCCGCACCCCCGGACTAGCGGGTACCATGAGCAGTTCTTC. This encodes CASSPHPRTSGYHEQFF.